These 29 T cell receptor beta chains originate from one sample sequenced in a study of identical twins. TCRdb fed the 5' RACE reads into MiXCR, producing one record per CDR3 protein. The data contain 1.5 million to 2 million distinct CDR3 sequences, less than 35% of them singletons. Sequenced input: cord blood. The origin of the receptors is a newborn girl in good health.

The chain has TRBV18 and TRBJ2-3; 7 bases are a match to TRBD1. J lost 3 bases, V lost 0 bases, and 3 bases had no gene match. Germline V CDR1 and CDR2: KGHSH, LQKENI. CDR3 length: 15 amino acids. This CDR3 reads CASSPPYRGTDTQYF. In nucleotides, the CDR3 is TGTGCCAGCTCACCACCCTACAGGGGAACAGATACGCAGTATTTT.

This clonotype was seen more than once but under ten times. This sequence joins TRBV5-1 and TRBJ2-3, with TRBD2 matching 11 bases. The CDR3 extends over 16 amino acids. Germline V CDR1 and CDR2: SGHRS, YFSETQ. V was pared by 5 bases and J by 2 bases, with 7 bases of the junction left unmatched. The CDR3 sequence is CASRGGTSGLTDTQYF. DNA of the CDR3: TGCGCCAGCAGGGGCGGGACTAGCGGACTCACAGATACGCAGTATTTT.

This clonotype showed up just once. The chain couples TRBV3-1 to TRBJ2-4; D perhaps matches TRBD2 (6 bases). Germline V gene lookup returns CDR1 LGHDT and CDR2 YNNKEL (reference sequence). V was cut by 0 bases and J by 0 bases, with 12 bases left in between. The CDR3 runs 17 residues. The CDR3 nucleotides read TGTGCCAGCAGCCAAGATGTTGGGGGACTAGCCAAAAACATTCAGTACTTC. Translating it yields CASSQDVGGLAKNIQYF.

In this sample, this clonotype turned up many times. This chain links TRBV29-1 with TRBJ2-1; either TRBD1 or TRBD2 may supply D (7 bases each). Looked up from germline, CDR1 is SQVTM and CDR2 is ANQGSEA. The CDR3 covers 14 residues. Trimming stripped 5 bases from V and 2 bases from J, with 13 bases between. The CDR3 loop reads CSVHRGGTYNEQFF. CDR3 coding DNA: TGCAGCGTTCACAGGGGAGGGACCTACAATGAGCAGTTCTTC.

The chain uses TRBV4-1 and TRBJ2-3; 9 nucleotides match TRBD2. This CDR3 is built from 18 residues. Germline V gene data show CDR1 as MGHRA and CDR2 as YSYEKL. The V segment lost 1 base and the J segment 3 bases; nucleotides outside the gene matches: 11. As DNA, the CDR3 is TGCGCCAGCAGCCAAGGGCCTCTGGCGGGAGGGCCAACAGATACGCAGTATTTT. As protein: CASSQGPLAGGPTDTQYF.

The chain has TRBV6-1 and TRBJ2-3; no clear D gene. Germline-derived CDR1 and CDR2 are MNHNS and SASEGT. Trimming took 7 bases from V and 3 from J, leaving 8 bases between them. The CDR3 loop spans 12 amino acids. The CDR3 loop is CASNVITDTQYF. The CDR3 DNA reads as TGTGCCAGCAACGTGATTACAGATACGCAGTATTTT.

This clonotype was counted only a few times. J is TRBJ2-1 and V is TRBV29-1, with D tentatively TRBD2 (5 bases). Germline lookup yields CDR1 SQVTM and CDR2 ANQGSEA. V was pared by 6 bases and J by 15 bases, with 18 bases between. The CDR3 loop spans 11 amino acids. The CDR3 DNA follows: TGCAGCGTCGGCCTTTCGTATCGGGGGTTCTTC. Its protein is CSVGLSYRGFF.

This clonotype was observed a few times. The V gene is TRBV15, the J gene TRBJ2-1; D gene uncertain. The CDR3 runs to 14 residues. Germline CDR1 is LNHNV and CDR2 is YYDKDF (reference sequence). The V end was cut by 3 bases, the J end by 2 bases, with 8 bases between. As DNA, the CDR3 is TGTGCCACCAGCAGGGACGGTACCTACAATGAGCAGTTCTTC. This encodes CATSRDGTYNEQFF. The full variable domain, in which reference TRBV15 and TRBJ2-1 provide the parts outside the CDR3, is DAMVIQNPRYQVTQFGKPVTLSCSQTLNHNVMYWYQQKSSQAPKLLFHYYDKDFNNEADTPDNFQSRRPNTSFCFLDIRSPGLGDTAMYLCATSRDGTYNEQFFGPGTRLTVL.

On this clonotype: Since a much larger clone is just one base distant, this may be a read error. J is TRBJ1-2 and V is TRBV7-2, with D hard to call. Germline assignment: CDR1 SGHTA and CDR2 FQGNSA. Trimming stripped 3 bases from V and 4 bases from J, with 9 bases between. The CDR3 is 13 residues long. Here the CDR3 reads CASSLERSYGYTF. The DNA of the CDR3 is TGTGCCAGCAGCTTGGAACGGTCCTATGGCTACACCTTC.

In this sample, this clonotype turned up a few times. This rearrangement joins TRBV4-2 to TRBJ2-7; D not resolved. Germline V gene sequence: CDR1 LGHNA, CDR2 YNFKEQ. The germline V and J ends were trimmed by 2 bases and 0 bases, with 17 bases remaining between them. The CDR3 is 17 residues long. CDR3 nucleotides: TGTGCCAGCAGCCAAATGCGGTTTAGGGCGGTCTCCTACGAGCAGTACTTC. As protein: CASSQMRFRAVSYEQYF.

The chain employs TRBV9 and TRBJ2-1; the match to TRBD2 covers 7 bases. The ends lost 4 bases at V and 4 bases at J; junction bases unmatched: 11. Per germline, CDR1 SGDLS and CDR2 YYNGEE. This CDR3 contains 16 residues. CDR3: CASSPRWLAVYNEQFF. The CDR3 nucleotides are TGTGCCAGCAGCCCCCGTTGGCTAGCGGTTTACAATGAGCAGTTCTTC. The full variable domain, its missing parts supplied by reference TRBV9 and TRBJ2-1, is DSGVTQTPKHLITATGQRVTLRCSPRSGDLSVYWYQQSLDQGLQFLIQYYNGEERAKGNILERFSAQQFPDLHSELNLSSLELGDSALYFCASSPRWLAVYNEQFFGPGTRLTVL.

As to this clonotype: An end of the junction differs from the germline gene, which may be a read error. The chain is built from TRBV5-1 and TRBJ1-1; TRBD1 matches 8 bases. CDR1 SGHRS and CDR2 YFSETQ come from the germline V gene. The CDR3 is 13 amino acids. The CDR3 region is CASSSGTGAEAFF. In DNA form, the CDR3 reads TGTGCCAGCAGTTCTGGGACAGGCGCTGAAGCTTTCTTT.

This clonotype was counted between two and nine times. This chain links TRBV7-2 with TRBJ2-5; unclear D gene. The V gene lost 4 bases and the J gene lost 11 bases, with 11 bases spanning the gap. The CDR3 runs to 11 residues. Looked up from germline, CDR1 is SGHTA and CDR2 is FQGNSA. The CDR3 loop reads CASSSAYRQYF. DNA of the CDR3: TGTGCCAGCAGCTCAGCCTATCGGCAGTACTTC.

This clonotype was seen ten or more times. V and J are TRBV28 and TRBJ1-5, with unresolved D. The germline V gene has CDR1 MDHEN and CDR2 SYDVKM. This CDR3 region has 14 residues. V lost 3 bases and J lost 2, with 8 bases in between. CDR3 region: CASSLPGGNQPQHF. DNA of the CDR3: TGTGCCAGCAGTTTGCCTGGGGGCAATCAGCCCCAGCATTTT.

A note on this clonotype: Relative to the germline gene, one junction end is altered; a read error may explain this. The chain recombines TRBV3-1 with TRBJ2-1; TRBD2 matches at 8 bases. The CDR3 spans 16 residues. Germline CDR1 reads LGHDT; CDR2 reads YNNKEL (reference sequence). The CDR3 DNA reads TGTGCCAACAGCCCCGAACTAGCGGTCTCCTACAATGAGCAGTTCTTC. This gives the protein CANSPELAVSYNEQFF.

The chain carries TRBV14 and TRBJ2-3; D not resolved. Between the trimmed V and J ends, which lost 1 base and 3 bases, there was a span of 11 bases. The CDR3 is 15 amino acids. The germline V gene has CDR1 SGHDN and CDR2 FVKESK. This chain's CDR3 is CASSQALTSTDTQYF. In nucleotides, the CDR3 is TGTGCCAGCAGCCAAGCACTAACCAGTACAGATACGCAGTATTTT.

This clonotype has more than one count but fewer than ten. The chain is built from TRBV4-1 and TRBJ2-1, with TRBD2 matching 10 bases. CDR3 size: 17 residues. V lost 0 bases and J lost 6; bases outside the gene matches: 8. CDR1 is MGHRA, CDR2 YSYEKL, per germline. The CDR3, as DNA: TGCGCCAGCAGCCAAGAACCCCTAGCGGGGGCTTCCAATGAGCAGTTCTTC. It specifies CASSQEPLAGASNEQFF.

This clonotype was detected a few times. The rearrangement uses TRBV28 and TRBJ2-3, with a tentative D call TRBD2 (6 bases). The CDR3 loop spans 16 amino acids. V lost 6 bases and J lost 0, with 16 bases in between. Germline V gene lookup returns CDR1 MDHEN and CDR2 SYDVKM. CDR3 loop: CASSGWLASSTDTQYF. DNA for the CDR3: TGTGCCAGCAGCGGATGGCTAGCGAGTAGCACAGATACGCAGTATTTT.

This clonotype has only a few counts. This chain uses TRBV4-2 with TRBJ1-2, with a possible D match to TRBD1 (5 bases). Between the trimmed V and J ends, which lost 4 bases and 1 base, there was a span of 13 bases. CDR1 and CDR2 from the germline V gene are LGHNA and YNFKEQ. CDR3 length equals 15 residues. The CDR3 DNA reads TGTGCCAGCAGCCCCGGGACGGGCTATAACTATGGCTACACCTTC. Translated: CASSPGTGYNYGYTF.

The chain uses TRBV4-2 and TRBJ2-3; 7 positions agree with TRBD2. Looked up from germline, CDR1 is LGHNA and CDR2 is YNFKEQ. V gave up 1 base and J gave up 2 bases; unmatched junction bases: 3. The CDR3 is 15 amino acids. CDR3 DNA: TGTGCCAGCAGCCAAGCGGGGAGGGCCACAGATACGCAGTATTTT. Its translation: CASSQAGRATDTQYF.

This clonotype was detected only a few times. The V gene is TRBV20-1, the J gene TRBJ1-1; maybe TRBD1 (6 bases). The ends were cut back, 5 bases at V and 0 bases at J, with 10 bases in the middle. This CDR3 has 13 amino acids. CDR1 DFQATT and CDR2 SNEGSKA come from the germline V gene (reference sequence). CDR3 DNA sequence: TGCAGTGCTCTAACAGGGTTGAACACTGAAGCTTTCTTT. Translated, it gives CSALTGLNTEAFF.

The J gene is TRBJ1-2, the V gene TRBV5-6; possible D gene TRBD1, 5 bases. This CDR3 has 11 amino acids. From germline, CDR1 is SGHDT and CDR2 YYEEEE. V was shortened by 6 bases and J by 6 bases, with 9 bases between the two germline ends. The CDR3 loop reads CASTKGDGYTF. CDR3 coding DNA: TGTGCCAGCACCAAAGGGGATGGCTACACCTTC.

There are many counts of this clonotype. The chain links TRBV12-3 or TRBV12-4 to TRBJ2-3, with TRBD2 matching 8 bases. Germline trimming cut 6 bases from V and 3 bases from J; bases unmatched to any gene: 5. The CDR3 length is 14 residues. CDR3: CASSFQRETDTQYF. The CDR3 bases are TGTGCCAGCAGCTTTCAGCGGGAGACAGATACGCAGTATTTT.

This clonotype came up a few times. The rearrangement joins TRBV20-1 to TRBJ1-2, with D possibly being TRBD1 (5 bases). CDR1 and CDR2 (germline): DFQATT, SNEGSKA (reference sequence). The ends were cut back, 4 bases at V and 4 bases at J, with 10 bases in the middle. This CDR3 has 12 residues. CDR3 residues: CSATPGAYGYTF. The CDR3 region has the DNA TGCAGTGCTACCCCCGGGGCCTATGGCTACACCTTC.

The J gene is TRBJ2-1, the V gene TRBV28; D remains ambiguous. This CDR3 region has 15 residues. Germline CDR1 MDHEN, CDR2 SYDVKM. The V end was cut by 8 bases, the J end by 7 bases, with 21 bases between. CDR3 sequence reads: CASEEKPPRINEQFF. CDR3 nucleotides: TGTGCCAGCGAAGAAAAACCCCCGAGGATAAATGAGCAGTTCTTC.

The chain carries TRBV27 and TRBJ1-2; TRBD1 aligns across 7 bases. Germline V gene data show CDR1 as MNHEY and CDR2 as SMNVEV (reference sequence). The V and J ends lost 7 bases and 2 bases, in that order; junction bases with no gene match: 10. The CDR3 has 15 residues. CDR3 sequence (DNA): TGTGCCAGCACCCCAGGGGGGGTAGGAAACTATGGCTACACCTTC. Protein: CASTPGGVGNYGYTF.

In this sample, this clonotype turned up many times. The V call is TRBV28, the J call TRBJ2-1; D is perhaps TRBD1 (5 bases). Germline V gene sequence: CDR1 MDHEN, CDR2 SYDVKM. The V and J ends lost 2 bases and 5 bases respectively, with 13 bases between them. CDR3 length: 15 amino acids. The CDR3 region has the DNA TGTGCCAGCAGTTTAGCGGACATAGGTAACAATGAGCAGTTCTTC. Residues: CASSLADIGNNEQFF.

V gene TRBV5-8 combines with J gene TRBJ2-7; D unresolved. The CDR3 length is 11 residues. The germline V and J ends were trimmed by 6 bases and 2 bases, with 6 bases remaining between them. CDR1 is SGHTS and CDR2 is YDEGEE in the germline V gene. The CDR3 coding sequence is TGTGCCAGCACCCCCACCTACGAGCAGTACTTC. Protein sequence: CASTPTYEQYF.

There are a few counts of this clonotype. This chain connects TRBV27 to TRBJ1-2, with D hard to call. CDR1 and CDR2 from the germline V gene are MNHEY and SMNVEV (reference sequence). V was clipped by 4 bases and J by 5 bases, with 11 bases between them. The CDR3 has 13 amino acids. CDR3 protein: CASSSRNKYGYTF. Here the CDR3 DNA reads TGTGCCAGCAGTTCAAGAAACAAGTATGGCTACACCTTC.